The present entry profiles one TCR beta chain with its context. Its antigen target is currently unknown. Per-nucleotide qualities are absent, and no much larger clonotype sits a single base away. Ficoll-Paque density gradient centrifugation was the method used to isolate PBMCs. These reads were obtained on an Illumina NovaSeq 6000. cDNA libraries for TCRalpha and TCRbeta were prepared by 5'RACE using constant-segment primers, with sample barcodes and unique molecular identifiers added. RNA was extracted from every sample with Trizol reagent. Library amplification was performed in two PCR steps, and a second sample barcode and Illumina TruSeq adapters were introduced in the second step. Sequencing of libraries was performed on an Illumina NovaSeq with 2 x 150 bp paired-end reads. The published analysis was carried out like this. With migec v1.2.7, reads were demultiplexed and then collapsed into UMI-guided consensus sequences. Using mixcr v2.1.11, UMI consensuses were aligned to TRA and TRB V and J templates and then assembled into clonotypes. Clonotypes were classified as expanded or contracted when called significant by both edgeR and NoisET, with noise models trained on biological replicates. For edgeR calls, a false discovery rate-adjusted p below 0.01 and a log2 fold-change threshold of 1 were applied. As an exploratory analysis of dynamics, max-normalized trajectories of the 1000 most abundant clonotypes were examined with PCA combined with hierarchical clustering. The CD4 or CD8 phenotype of responding clones was assigned using the separately sequenced CD4+ and CD8+ repertoires. The public reads were quality trimmed at Q25 with fastp and then assembled into clones with MiXCR by TCRdb, keeping productive beta chains. Merged by CDR3 protein, the rows form single entries marked with the most common genes and DNA. The V and J calls, along with clone size, are taken from TCRdb and not from the paper's own processing. Within this sample are 270,000 or so distinct CDR3 sequences, with over 15% of them counted one time only. Of the sample, roughly 21% is held by the ten largest clones.

This sample was taken from a study of T-cell memory formation after mild COVID-19 (dated by TCRdb to about 2021). Notes on the research overall: TCR sequence clusters from the two donors were found to be largely donor specific. Longitudinal TCRalpha and TCRbeta repertoire sequencing tracked T-cell clones expanding and contracting after mild COVID-19 in a couple of donors. The cohort was made up of two young adult volunteers, one female and one male, who were previously healthy. Results and caveats for the whole study, not just this receptor: The study included only two mild cases, and larger cohorts that include severe cases with pre-infection samples were judged to be necessary. Contracting CD4+ clones were found mainly in CM and EM memory subsets, while CD8+ clones were enriched in EMRA. Some responding clones were found in pre-infection memory, which suggests that pre-existing cross-reactive memory T cells took part in the SARS-CoV-2 response. From day 15 to 85, contracting clones showed balanced CD4/CD8 phenotypes, whereas a second wave of clones that expanded from day 15 to 37 leaned towards CD4+. SARS-CoV-2 specificity was not confirmed for the second-wave clones peaking on day 37.

The germline V gene (reference sequence) sets CDR1 to SGHKS and CDR2 to YYEKEE. Its CDR3 holds 12 amino acids, cysteine through phenylalanine. This entry keeps only the CDR3 DNA: 36 bases, framed from base 1. At the junction V is shortened by 0 bases and J by 10 bases, with 10 bases in between. In this chain, TRBV5-5 is recombined with TRBJ1-1; confidence is insufficient to name the D gene. This TCR derives from a man aged 18-30 years who had mild COVID-19 (a few samples of this study predate the infection). The sample titles of this study are shuffled in the database, so cell type and time point are left out; the donor was told from shared clones. Source material: PBMCs or a T cell subset sorted from them (not recorded which). The DNA sequence follows: TGTGCCAGCAGCTTGGTGGGCGCAGCAGCTTTCTTT. This is translated as CASSLVGAAAFF.